The clone carrying this T cell receptor beta chain has ten or more counts. What it binds is not known. This entry is derived from a study of human T cells and chemical hapten exposure. Study in general: The upper back received 0.01% DPC by patch testing, with results read at 6 days. The patients were mostly female; they had alopecia areata, totalis or universalis.

The CDR3 runs 13 residues. Per germline, CDR1 SGHRS and CDR2 YFSETQ. The V end lost 2 bases, the J end lost 8 bases, and 10 bases lay between the germline ends. Time point of the sample: pre-sensitization, week 0. Treatment indicated: therapeutic diphenylcyclopropenone sensitization with weekly scalp DPC. Findings and limits, study-wide: It was expanded TCRs that formed significantly more large CDR3 similarity clusters than controls did.

TCRdb recomputed calls from the RACE reads with MiXCR, one row per CDR3 protein. The repertoire has about 68,000 distinct CDR3 sequences, approximately 10% of them found once; the top ten carry 5.2%. The chain links TRBV5-1 to TRBJ1-4; D may be TRBD1 (5 bases). This clonotype was sampled from a woman between 45 and 60 years old with alopecia areata. Some clones in this sample may be carry-over from other donors' samples. The specimen comprised whole blood, sampled in connection with sensitization to the hapten diphenylcyclopropenone (DPC). The CDR3 nucleotides are TGCGCCAGCAGCTTCCAGGGCCGGGAAAAACTGTTTTTT. Translated, it gives CASSFQGREKLFF.